The sequence of this TCR beta chain was determined in a study of monozygotic twins with inflammatory bowel disease. Every TCR library consumed roughly 3,500 ng of total RNA. Each UMI harboured a 6-nucleotide sample barcode and was appended via template switching. From the 5' RACE reads, TCRdb lists one entry per CDR3 protein and no DNA. This table holds 190,000 or so distinct CDR3 sequences. Concerning this clonotype itself: The antigen remains undetermined.

Study findings and constraints: Whether twins were concordant or discordant made no difference to repertoire similarity, possibly from limited power.

The CDR3 is 13 residues long. Germline V gives CDR1 SGHRS, CDR2 YFSETQ. The source material was blood. This sequence originates from a human donor with ulcerative colitis or Crohn's disease, or a healthy co-twin of an affected twin (not recorded which). The chain recombines TRBV5-1 with TRBJ1-2. The CDR3 sequence: CASSLTRQYGYTF. Together with reference TRBV5-1 and TRBJ1-2, the CDR3 gives the full variable domain: KAGVTQTPRYLIKTRGQQVTLSCSPISGHRSVSWYQQTPGQGLQFLFEYFSETQRNKGNFPGRFSGRQFSNSRSEMNVSTLELGDSALYLCASSLTRQYGYTFGSGTRLTVV.